This T cell receptor (beta chain) was captured by sequencing in a study of blood T cell repertoires in COVID-19. Study-wide context: Samples representing acute and convalescent COVID-19 were sourced from the United States, Italy and Spain. Nucleic acid was either cDNA or gDNA, and it came from T cells, B-cell-depleted T cells, or PBMCs.

In the original analysis: Nucleated cell counts were estimated from reference gene primer amplification. Some clones are missing from TCRdb's copy, which holds only in-frame ones; the method was immunoSEQ multiplex PCR. V, J and clone size were drawn from that table, and D and trimming were deduced from the DNA. This table holds about 310,000 clones, roughly nine tenths found once. For this clone: Other DNA sequences in the sample encode the same CDR3.

The sequence was collected from a man between 18 and 35 years old with active or convalescent COVID-19. Sequences were obtained from peripheral blood.

The CDR3 is CASSPTSGNEQFF. For the CDR3, the DNA is TGTGCCAGCTCACCGACTAGCGGAAATGAGCAGTTCTTC. This chain joins TRBV18 and TRBJ2-1, with 9 bases aligning to TRBD2. Germline V gene sequence: CDR1 KGHSH, CDR2 LQKENI. This CDR3 comprises 13 residues. Losses at the gene ends were 3 bases for V and 7 bases for J; bases not matched to a gene: 1.